One sample yielded the 26 T cell receptor beta chains listed below, sequenced in a study of radiation and T cells in renal cell carcinoma. Time point: blood 2 weeks post-SBRT. As to treatment: 15 Gy SBRT to primary tumor, nephrectomy 4 weeks later. Libraries were prepared by immunoSEQ multiplex PCR; TCRdb keeps only in-frame clonotypes and omits some of them. The sample carries more than 150,000 clones, over 80% recorded once. The sequenced sample was blood, obtained from a patient whose treatment included radiotherapy and nephrectomy. The receptors shown here come from a woman between 45 and 60 years old with renal cell carcinoma.

V and J are TRBV5-1 and TRBJ2-5; D perhaps matches TRBD1 (5 bases). The CDR3 length is 17 residues. The V gene's germline CDR1 is SGHRS and CDR2 YFSETQ. Trimming took 4 bases from V and 5 from J, leaving 24 bases between them. Here the CDR3 reads CASSPQGGGSYEETQYF. The CDR3 coding sequence is TGCGCCAGCAGCCCGCAGGGTGGTGGCTCATACGAGGAGACCCAGTACTTC.

The chain couples TRBV7-2 to TRBJ1-1, with 7 positions matching TRBD1. With V trimmed by 5 bases and J by 9 bases, 12 bases remained unmatched. The CDR3 is 14 amino acids. CDR1 and CDR2 from the germline V gene are SGHTA and FQGNSA. The CDR3 nucleotides are TGTGCCAGCAGCCCGACGACCTCAGGGGGTCAAGCTTTCTTT. Encoded protein: CASSPTTSGGQAFF.

The V and J genes are TRBV2 and TRBJ1-6; 9 nucleotides agree with TRBD1. This CDR3 has 14 amino acids. The trim removed 8 bases at V and 10 bases at J, leaving 9 bases unmatched. The germline CDR1 and CDR2 sequences are SNHLY and FYNNEI. CDR3 region: CASEGTGFRSPLHF. CDR3 DNA sequence: TGTGCCAGCGAAGGGACAGGGTTTCGGTCACCCCTCCACTTT.

With regard to this clone: The identical CDR3 is also encoded by other nucleotide sequences in the sample. The chain couples TRBV2 to TRBJ2-5; possible D gene TRBD2, 6 bases. The CDR3 covers 11 residues. Trimming stripped 8 bases from V and 2 bases from J, with 6 bases between. CDR1 and CDR2 from the germline V gene are SNHLY and FYNNEI. The CDR3 DNA is TGTGCCAGCGGGACTCAAGAGACCCAGTACTTC. It yields the protein CASGTQETQYF.

The chain links TRBV4-3 to TRBJ2-7, with TRBD2 as a possible D gene (5 bases). V lost 0 bases, J lost 0 bases, and 12 bases lay in between. This CDR3 has 16 amino acids. Germline CDR1 is LGHNA and CDR2 is YSLEER. This CDR3 reads CASSQDSRGSSYEQYF. Here the CDR3 DNA reads TGCGCCAGCAGCCAAGATTCCCGGGGAAGCTCCTACGAGCAGTACTTC.

The chain carries TRBV19 and TRBJ1-5; 7 bases map to TRBD1. CDR3 size: 14 residues. CDR1 LNHDA and CDR2 SQIVND come from the germline V gene (reference sequence). V lost 4 bases, J lost 9 bases, and 9 bases stayed unmatched. CDR3 amino acids: CASSTDREMGPQHF. CDR3 nucleotides: TGTGCCAGTAGTACCGACAGGGAGATGGGGCCCCAGCATTTT.

The chain joins TRBV11-2 to TRBJ1-4; D gene uncertain. CDR3 length: 15 residues. Germline V gene lookup returns CDR1 SGHAT and CDR2 FQNNGV. Trimming removed 5 bases at V and 3 bases at J, with 13 bases between. CDR3 loop: CASSAVSGSNEKLFF. CDR3 in DNA: TGTGCCAGCAGCGCCGTATCCGGATCTAATGAAAAACTGTTTTTT.

The V and J genes are TRBV18 and TRBJ2-3; D not certain. The V end was cut by 3 bases, the J end by 6 bases, with 10 bases between. CDR3 size: 13 residues. Germline V gene lookup returns CDR1 KGHSH and CDR2 LQKENI. CDR3 nucleotides: TGTGCCAGCTCACCTGTGTTTCTGGATACGCAGTATTTT. This codes for CASSPVFLDTQYF. Together with reference TRBV18 and TRBJ2-3, the CDR3 gives the full variable domain: NAGVMQNPRHLVRRRGQEARLRCSPMKGHSHVYWYRQLPEEGLKFMVYLQKENIIDESGMPKERFSAEFPKEGPSILRIQQVVRGDSAAYFCASSPVFLDTQYFGPGTRLTVL.

Remarks on this clone: This sample also contains other DNA sequences that code for the same CDR3. This chain uses TRBV2 with TRBJ1-2, with D unresolved. The CDR3 consists of 11 residues. Germline V gene sequence: CDR1 SNHLY, CDR2 FYNNEI. V lost 6 bases and J lost 0, with 2 bases in between. In DNA form, the CDR3 reads TGTGCCAGCAGCCCTAACTATGGCTACACCTTC. This codes for CASSPNYGYTF. Combining the CDR3 with reference TRBV2 and TRBJ1-2 gives the whole variable domain EPEVTQTPSHQVTQMGQEVILRCVPISNHLYFYWYRQILGQKVEFLVSFYNNEISEKSEIFDDQFSVERPDGSNFTLKIRSTKLEDSAMYFCASSPNYGYTFGSGTRLTVV.

This chain joins TRBV5-4 and TRBJ2-1; 12 nucleotides agree with TRBD2. Germline values: CDR1 SGHNT, CDR2 YYREEE (reference sequence). With V trimmed by 4 bases and J by 7 bases, 6 bases remained unmatched. This CDR3 comprises 15 residues. Written as DNA, the CDR3 is TGTGCCAGCAGCCCTAGCGGGGGGGATCGGAATGAGCAGTTCTTC. Translating gives CASSPSGGDRNEQFF.

This clone was seen only a few times. The genes are TRBV7-2 and TRBJ1-2; unclear D gene. From germline, CDR1 is SGHTA and CDR2 FQGNSA. V lost 5 bases and J lost 8, with 21 bases in between. The CDR3 length is 15 residues. CDR3: CASSRREVGRGGYTF. The CDR3 DNA follows: TGTGCCAGCAGCCGGAGGGAAGTCGGGCGGGGAGGCTACACCTTC.

V is TRBV11-3 and J is TRBJ2-1, with TRBD2 matching over 10 bases. The J segment lost 4 bases and the V segment lost 5 bases, leaving 8 bases of the junction unmatched. CDR1 SGHNT and CDR2 YENEEA come from the germline V gene. This CDR3 has 16 residues. As DNA, the CDR3 is TGTGCCAGCAGCCCGGGGCTTAGCGGGGGGTACAATGAGCAGTTCTTC. Translated, it gives CASSPGLSGGYNEQFF.

The chain recombines TRBV11-1 with TRBJ1-6; the D is unclear. Between the trimmed V and J ends, which lost 7 bases and 9 bases, there was a span of 10 bases. The CDR3 has 12 amino acids. Per germline, CDR1 SGHAT and CDR2 FQDESV (reference sequence). The CDR3 spells CASKEGRSPLHF. CDR3 bases: TGTGCCAGCAAAGAAGGGCGTTCACCCCTCCACTTT.

This chain links TRBV7-9 with TRBJ2-1, with TRBD2 matching over 11 bases. This CDR3 is built from 15 residues. Unmatched junction bases numbered 3, after V lost 5 bases and J lost 3 bases. Per germline, CDR1 SEHNR and CDR2 FQNEAQ (reference sequence). The CDR3 protein is CASSAGTSGYNEQFF. The CDR3 DNA sequence: TGTGCCAGCAGCGCCGGGACTAGCGGCTACAATGAGCAGTTCTTC.

The CDR3 spells CASSWGQQNTEAFF. For the CDR3, the DNA is TGTGCCAGCAGCTGGGGACAGCAGAACACTGAAGCTTTCTTT. The rearrangement joins TRBV5-5 to TRBJ1-1; TRBD1 aligns across 7 bases. The ends lost 3 bases at V and 1 base at J; junction bases unmatched: 3. This CDR3 is built from 14 residues. Germline V lookup: CDR1 SGHKS, CDR2 YYEKEE (reference sequence).

The V call is TRBV6-6, the J call TRBJ1-4, with TRBD1 matching 7 bases. Per the germline V gene, CDR1 is MNHNY and CDR2 is SVGAGI (reference sequence). Trimming at V came to 4 bases and at J to 3 bases, leaving 2 bases not matched to a gene. The CDR3 length is 14 residues. The CDR3 sequence: CASSLGTANEKLFF. CDR3 nucleotides: TGTGCCAGCAGTTTGGGGACAGCTAATGAAAAACTGTTTTTT.

The CDR3 region is CASSLAEGTDTQYF. In DNA form, the CDR3 reads TGCGCCAGCAGCCTCGCGGAGGGGACAGATACGCAGTATTTT. V is TRBV4-3 and J is TRBJ2-3; D is perhaps TRBD2 (6 bases). The V end was cut by 4 bases, the J end by 3 bases, with 11 bases between. Germline CDR1 LGHNA, CDR2 YSLEER. The CDR3 loop spans 14 amino acids.

This chain joins TRBV19 and TRBJ1-5; 10 bases match TRBD1. The CDR3 spans 15 residues. V was clipped by 6 bases and J by 2 bases; unmatched bases: 4. From germline, CDR1 is LNHDA and CDR2 SQIVND (reference sequence). CDR3 nucleotide sequence: TGTGCCAGTAGCACCGGGACAGGGGGCAATCAGCCCCAGCATTTT. It encodes CASSTGTGGNQPQHF. The complete variable domain, with remaining parts taken from reference TRBV19 and TRBJ1-5, reads DGGITQSPKYLFRKEGQNVTLSCEQNLNHDAMYWYRQDPGQGLRLIYYSQIVNDFQKGDIAEGYSVSREKKESFPLTVTSAQKNPTAFYLCASSTGTGGNQPQHFGDGTRLSIL.

The J gene is TRBJ2-1, the V gene TRBV12-5, with 10 bases lining up with TRBD1. CDR3 length equals 14 residues. Germline-derived CDR1 and CDR2 are LGHNT and FRNRAP. J was trimmed by 6 bases and V by 6 bases; bases with no gene match: 5. The CDR3 sequence is CASGHRTGGNEQFF. Here the CDR3 DNA reads TGTGCTAGTGGCCATAGGACAGGGGGCAATGAGCAGTTCTTC.

This clone was observed a few times. CDR3 protein: CASSYVGRANEQFF. CDR3 DNA: TGTGCCAGCAGTTACGTGGGCAGGGCTAATGAGCAGTTCTTC. The V call is TRBV6-6, the J call TRBJ2-1; TRBD1 is a possible D gene (5 bases). Germline V lookup: CDR1 MNHNY, CDR2 SVGAGI (reference sequence). Deletions cut 2 bases from V and 7 bases from J, with 12 bases between. This CDR3 has 14 residues.

This chain joins TRBV2 and TRBJ1-6; 9 nucleotides match TRBD1. The V and J ends lost 8 bases and 8 bases, in that order; junction bases with no gene match: 4. Per the germline V gene, CDR1 is SNHLY and CDR2 is FYNNEI. The CDR3 is 13 residues long. In DNA form, the CDR3 reads TGTGCCAGCCAGGACAGGGGCTATTCACCCCTCCACTTT. Protein sequence: CASQDRGYSPLHF.

CDR3 sequence reads: CASSLQAARSGNTIYF. The CDR3 nucleotides are TGTGCCAGCAGTTTGCAGGCGGCGAGATCTGGAAACACCATATATTTT. J is TRBJ1-3 and V is TRBV6-5; D uncertain. This CDR3 has 16 amino acids. The germline V gene encodes CDR1 MNHEY and CDR2 SVGAGI. Trimming took off 4 bases at V and 1 base at J, with 14 bases between the two ends.

The chain recombines TRBV4-1 with TRBJ1-1; 7 nucleotides line up with TRBD1. V lost 5 bases and J lost 4; bases outside the gene matches: 7. CDR1 is MGHRA, CDR2 YSYEKL, per germline. The CDR3 length is 14 residues. CDR3 coding DNA: TGCGCCAGCAGCTACGGGACAGCAGGCACTGAAGCTTTCTTT. Translated: CASSYGTAGTEAFF.

The V call is TRBV11-2, the J call TRBJ2-5; the D is unclear. Trimming pared 2 bases from V and 2 bases from J, leaving 12 bases between. Germline assignment: CDR1 SGHAT and CDR2 FQNNGV. The CDR3 runs 15 residues. In DNA form, the CDR3 reads TGTGCCAGCAGCTTACCGACGGACCCTCAAGAGACCCAGTACTTC. Amino acid sequence: CASSLPTDPQETQYF.

The gene calls are TRBV11-2 and TRBJ1-4; the D is unclear. The CDR3 is 16 residues long. The V gene's germline CDR1 is SGHAT and CDR2 FQNNGV. Trimming cost V 5 bases and J 7 bases, with 20 bases left between them. CDR3 loop: CASSPSSGVWIEKLFF. In nucleotides, the CDR3 is TGTGCCAGCAGCCCATCGAGCGGGGTATGGATTGAAAAACTGTTTTTT. The whole variable domain, filled in from reference TRBV11-2 and TRBJ1-4, reads EAGVAQSPRYKIIEKRQSVAFWCNPISGHATLYWYQQILGQGPKLLIQFQNNGVVDDSQLPKDRFSAERLKGVDSTLKIQPAKLEDSAVYLCASSPSSGVWIEKLFFGSGTQLSVL.

The gene calls are TRBV18 and TRBJ1-5, with D tentatively TRBD1 (6 bases). The CDR3 is 17 residues long. Germline-derived CDR1 and CDR2 are KGHSH and LQKENI. Deletions cut 2 bases from V and 0 bases from J, with 14 bases between. The DNA for the CDR3 is TGTGCCAGCTCACCATTGAACCGGGACACTAGCAATCAGCCCCAGCATTTT. Protein: CASSPLNRDTSNQPQHF.